Detailed here is one T cell receptor beta chain. Its specificity is unknown. The record originates from a study of OX40 agonist ivuxolimab in advanced cancers. The overall study: Patients' therapy was ivuxolimab, an antibody that acts as an agonist of OX40 (CD134). General study results and limits: Clones of CD4+ and CD8+ blood T cells grew by week 6 at doses of 0.1 to 3.0 mg/kg. Relative to CD4+ cells, CD8+ T cells on average had more expanded clones. Which antigen the expanded peripheral T cells recognized is unknown.

Assay: immunoSEQ multiplex PCR; the TCRdb copy retains only in-frame clones and omits some. The sample has about 67,000 clones; 87% are singletons. V lost 4 bases, J lost 2 bases, and 12 bases lay in between. Germline CDR1 and CDR2: KGHSH and LQKENI. The CDR3 extends over 15 amino acids. The sequence was collected from an adult with an advanced solid tumor such as melanoma, head and neck, liver or kidney cancer. The sequenced sample was CD4+ or CD8+ T cells sorted from blood, obtained in a trial of the OX40 agonist ivuxolimab. V is TRBV18 and J is TRBJ1-5; D remains ambiguous. Here the CDR3 reads CASSLTEQGNQPQHF. As DNA, the CDR3 is TGTGCCAGCTCACTTACAGAGCAAGGCAATCAGCCCCAGCATTTT. The complete variable domain, with remaining parts taken from reference TRBV18 and TRBJ1-5, reads NAGVMQNPRHLVRRRGQEARLRCSPMKGHSHVYWYRQLPEEGLKFMVYLQKENIIDESGMPKERFSAEFPKEGPSILRIQQVVRGDSAAYFCASSLTEQGNQPQHFGDGTRLSIL.